This section outlines one TCR beta chain sequence together with its context. This specimen belongs to a study of blood T cells in healthy people across ages. The V end lost 4 bases, the J end lost 0 bases, and 10 bases lay between the germline ends. Per the germline V gene, CDR1 is SGDLS and CDR2 is YYNGEE. CDR3 length equals 14 residues. A second PCR, run for about 6 to 12 cycles, used a sample-barcoded 5' primer plus a J-beta primer mix. TCRdb re-called the 5' RACE reads with MiXCR, one entry per CDR3 protein. The sample has some 1.5 million distinct CDR3 sequences, approximately 30% seen once; the top ten hold roughly 8%.

The receptor comes from a woman in her twenties or thirties in good health. The sequenced sample consisted of blood. The chain has TRBV9 and TRBJ2-5, with D tentatively TRBD1 or TRBD2 (5 bases each). The CDR3 sequence: CASSHGANQETQYF. The CDR3, as DNA: TGTGCCAGCAGCCACGGGGCAAACCAAGAGACCCAGTACTTC.